One T cell receptor beta chain is described in this entry. No antigen is known for it. Generated by immunoSEQ multiplex PCR, the TCRdb table keeps only in-frame clones and is missing some. This sample has over 150,000 clones, with 70% to 90% found just once. The entry originates in a study of cytomegalovirus exposure and HLA in healthy donors. Findings of the study overall: The majority of TCR sequences were rare, yet some public TCRs appeared in many donors.

Sample: PBMCs. The receptor's source is a man between 18 and 29 years old in good health and CMV-seropositive.

CDR3 coding DNA: TGCAGCGCCATAGCGGGGGGGGAAAACATTCAGTACTTC. Amino acids: CSAIAGGENIQYF. The V gene is TRBV29-1, the J gene TRBJ2-4, with 11 bases aligning to TRBD2. The CDR3 loop spans 13 amino acids. CDR1 is SQVTM, CDR2 ANQGSEA, per germline. Unmatched junction bases numbered 4, after V lost 7 bases and J lost 5 bases.